The clone carrying this T cell receptor (beta chain) has only a few counts. The data were taken from a study of blood T cell repertoires in COVID-19. The wider study: Whether acute or convalescent, the COVID-19 samples came from the United States, Italy and Spain. Nucleic acid was either cDNA or gDNA, and it came from T cells, B-cell-depleted T cells, or PBMCs.

Authors' analysis steps: It was from reference gene primer amplification that nucleated cell counts were estimated. Repertoires were generated with immunoSEQ multiplex PCR, while TCRdb's copy carries only in-frame clones and drops some. V, J and clone size derive from that table, while D and trimming were established from the DNA sequence. The table records some 130,000 clones, 84% of them present only once. The germline gives CDR1 GTSNPN, CDR2 SVGIG (reference sequence). The CDR3 sequence is 12 residues long. V was clipped by 4 bases and J by 7 bases, with 11 bases between them. The sequencing sample was made of peripheral blood. This sequence originates from a human donor in a cohort sampled during active COVID-19. The chain employs TRBV30 and TRBJ2-1; no reliable D call. CDR3 DNA: TGTGCCTGGACAGAGATGACAAATGAGCAGTTCTTC. Its translation: CAWTEMTNEQFF.